This TCR beta chain is drawn from a study of blood T cell repertoires in COVID-19 (TCRdb year 2020). In terms of the full investigation: The collaborator samples originated in the United States, Italy and Spain and spanned the acute and convalescent phases of COVID-19. The material from the prospective study consisted of cDNA or gDNA derived from T cells, B-cell-depleted T cells, or PBMCs. Subjects who had been exposed to COVID-19, were actively infected with it, or had recovered from it provided the deeply sampled blood TCRbeta repertoires that made up the dataset. A freely available public database, intended as a resource for researchers studying the immune response to SARS-CoV-2, is where the repertoires were released. Samples came from the ongoing ImmuneRACE study (first 160 participants) plus 1,254 subjects from 6 global collaborators. The sample metadata nearly always contained a de-identified subject ID, COVID-19 status, age in years and sex. Where available, HLA class I and class II types were obtained from metadata supplied by the sample provider rather than from assay-based typing.

A remark on this clone: Its binding antigen is unknown. No qualities accompany the bases; no much larger clone lies one base away.

Overall study results and their limits: How much clinical and demographic metadata was included differed by source and by participant, and the metadata was provided uncurated.

CDR1 and CDR2, per the germline V gene (reference sequence), are SEHNR and FQNEAQ. From the cysteine through the phenylalanine, the CDR3 covers 19 amino acids. Only CDR3 DNA remains: 57 bases, in frame from the first base. V ends up 8 bases short and J 5 bases short, with an unmatched junction base count of 16. TCRbeta CDR3 regions were amplified from genomic DNA using the immunoSEQ Assay, a bias-controlled multiplex PCR. Concerning the study's data processing: Within the assay, amplification of reference gene primers was used to estimate how many nucleated cells each sample contained. Sequence reads were collapsed and filtered to measure the absolute abundance of every unique TCRbeta CDR3 rearrangement. For each sample, productive Simpson clonality was calculated as the square root of Simpson's diversity index across productive rearrangements. TCRdb took over this immuneACCESS table, retaining in-frame rearrangements with V and J assigned. Such tables are incomplete; in checked studies, under half of the missing clones stem from an unresolved V gene, and the remainder is unexplained. D and trimming come from the DNA, and the V and J calls and clone size come from that table. The table for this sample lists more than 80,000 clones; around 88% of them were counted only once. The ten largest clones represent approximately 16% of the sample.

In Seattle, one collaborating source enrolled patients while the infection was active and tracked those patients longitudinally over the course of disease. Each collaborating institution followed its own protocols to collect whole blood in K2EDTA tubes. For TCRbeta analysis, collaborators shipped samples as frozen whole blood, isolated PBMCs, or DNA extracted from either of those sample types. The sequence was obtained from a woman aged 60-75 years with COVID-19, enrolled during active disease. Sequenced material: peripheral blood. The V and J genes are TRBV7-9 and TRBJ2-1, with 15 junctional bases fitting TRBD2. The nucleotide sequence is given as TGTGCCAGCGCCGGGACTAGCGGGGGGCCTAGGGGAACTGACAATGAGCAGTTCTTC. It translates as CASAGTSGGPRGTDNEQFF. Reference TRBV7-9 and TRBJ2-1 genes cover what lies past the CDR3, so the full variable domain is DTGVSQNPRHKITKRGQNVTFRCDPISEHNRLYWYRQTLGQGPEFLTYFQNEAQLEKSRLLSDRFSAERPKGSFSTLEIQRTEQGDSAMYLCASAGTSGGPRGTDNEQFFGPGTRLTVL.